A single TCR beta chain is shown here with its context. V lost 0 bases, J lost 0 bases, and 0 bases stayed unmatched. In germline, CDR1 is SGHNT, CDR2 YYREEE (reference sequence). The CDR3 consists of 15 residues. This sample was taken from a study of blood T cell repertoires in COVID-19. The assay was immunoSEQ multiplex PCR, and TCRdb's table has in-frame clones only and misses some. The top ten hold roughly a third of the sample, which has under 50,000 clones, around nine tenths seen once. The chain employs TRBV5-4 and TRBJ2-3, with 8 bases fitting TRBD1. The source of this sequence is a man in his 70s with active COVID-19. The sample comprised peripheral blood. As DNA, the CDR3 is TGTGCCAGCAGCTTGGACAGGGGGAGCACAGATACGCAGTATTTT. This gives the protein CASSLDRGSTDTQYF.